This section outlines one T cell receptor (beta chain) sequence together with its context. The record originates from a study of T cell responses to AZD1222 COVID-19 vaccine. This CDR3 contains 14 residues. Trimming removed 3 bases from V and 4 bases from J, with 12 bases in between. CDR1 is MDHEN, CDR2 SYDVKM, per germline. Assay: immunoSEQ multiplex PCR; the TCRdb copy retains only in-frame clones and omits some. The sample lists about 120,000 clones, approximately 85% occurring once. The rearrangement uses TRBV28 and TRBJ1-2, with D unresolved. Sequencing was performed on peripheral blood, taken on day 0 of AZD1222 vaccination. The sequence derives from an adult in good health. The CDR3 bases are TGTGCCAGCAGTTTCGGGCAGAACCGCTATGGCTACACCTTC. Its translation is CASSFGQNRYGYTF.